The 30 T cell receptor beta chains below come from one sample, sequenced in a study of cytomegalovirus exposure and HLA in healthy donors. The PCR employed 60 Vbeta primers together with 13 Jbeta primers. TCRdb's copy holds only in-frame clones and misses some; the assay was immunoSEQ multiplex PCR. The data show about 50,000 clones, and the top ten clones hold 9% to 15%. The sequenced sample consisted of PBMCs. These TCRs come from a woman aged 55-69 years in good health and CMV-seropositive.

This chain uses TRBV5-1 with TRBJ1-2; 7 bases agree with TRBD1. V shed 5 bases and J 7 bases; nucleotides not matched to a gene: 8. CDR1 and CDR2 (germline): SGHRS, YFSETQ. This CDR3 comprises 13 residues. CDR3 loop: CASRTDRDGGYTF. The CDR3 region has the DNA TGCGCCAGCAGGACCGACAGGGACGGTGGCTACACCTTC.

This chain links TRBV4-1 with TRBJ2-2, with D perhaps matching TRBD2 (6 bases). From germline, CDR1 is MGHRA and CDR2 YSYEKL. The CDR3 sequence is 15 residues long. Trimming stripped 3 bases from V and 5 bases from J, with 13 bases between. The chain's CDR3 is CASSQGRLVTGELFF. The CDR3 DNA sequence: TGCGCCAGCAGCCAGGGGAGACTAGTTACCGGGGAGCTGTTTTTT.

CDR3 in amino acids: CASRPLAGPDTQYF. CDR3 sequence (DNA): TGCGCCAGCAGACCCCTAGCGGGGCCAGATACGCAGTATTTT. The chain joins TRBV5-1 to TRBJ2-3; 9 nucleotides line up with TRBD2. Germline loops: CDR1 SGHRS, CDR2 YFSETQ. The CDR3 is 14 amino acids. J lost 4 bases, V lost 5 bases, and 5 bases had no gene match.

The J gene is TRBJ1-1, the V gene TRBV19; D ambiguous. The V gene lost 2 bases and the J gene lost 1 base, with 8 bases spanning the gap. CDR1 and CDR2 from the germline V gene are LNHDA and SQIVND (reference sequence). The CDR3 loop spans 14 amino acids. Here the CDR3 reads CASSINTANTEAFF. In DNA, the CDR3 is TGTGCCAGTAGTATAAACACAGCGAACACTGAAGCTTTCTTT.

The chain is built from TRBV19 and TRBJ1-5, with a possible D match to TRBD1 (5 bases). Looked up from germline, CDR1 is LNHDA and CDR2 is SQIVND (reference sequence). The CDR3 is made up of 13 amino acids. The V end was cut by 5 bases, the J end by 4 bases, with 9 bases between. The CDR3 reads CASSDSLNQPQHF. CDR3 bases: TGTGCCAGTAGTGACAGCCTGAATCAGCCCCAGCATTTT. The complete variable domain, with remaining parts taken from reference TRBV19 and TRBJ1-5, reads DGGITQSPKYLFRKEGQNVTLSCEQNLNHDAMYWYRQDPGQGLRLIYYSQIVNDFQKGDIAEGYSVSREKKESFPLTVTSAQKNPTAFYLCASSDSLNQPQHFGDGTRLSIL.

CDR3 DNA sequence: TGTGCCATCGGGAGGGGGACTAGCACAGATACGCAGTATTTT. This encodes CAIGRGTSTDTQYF. The genes are TRBV10-3 and TRBJ2-3, with D possibly being TRBD2 (7 bases). V was trimmed by 8 bases and J by 0 bases, leaving 12 bases between them. The CDR3 has 14 amino acids. Germline V gene sequence: CDR1 ENHRY, CDR2 SYGVKD.

The J gene is TRBJ2-4, the V gene TRBV5-1; D might be TRBD2 (6 bases). Per germline, CDR1 SGHRS and CDR2 YFSETQ. The ends were cut back, 0 bases at V and 3 bases at J, with 10 bases in the middle. This CDR3 region has 15 residues. This CDR3 is CASSLVRDGKNIQYF. The CDR3 DNA sequence: TGCGCCAGCAGCTTGGTGCGGGATGGCAAAAACATTCAGTACTTC.

The chain uses TRBV29-1 and TRBJ2-6, with a possible D match to TRBD2 (6 bases). V was cut by 3 bases and J by 0 bases, with 9 bases left in between. CDR3 size: 15 residues. The germline gives CDR1 SQVTM, CDR2 ANQGSEA. CDR3 region: CSVEGGISGANVLTF. In DNA, the CDR3 is TGCAGCGTTGAGGGGGGAATCTCTGGGGCCAACGTCCTGACTTTC.

Written as DNA, the CDR3 is TGTGCCATCAGTGAGTCCGGACTAGCGGGGGGGCACGAGACCCAGTACTTC. Translated: CAISESGLAGGHETQYF. This chain uses TRBV10-3 with TRBJ2-5; 15 bases line up with TRBD2. CDR1 is ENHRY and CDR2 is SYGVKD in the germline V gene. V trimming: 0 bases; J trimming: 5 bases; junction bases outside the gene matches: 4. The CDR3 spans 17 residues.

The CDR3 DNA follows: TGCGCCAGCAGCTTGGCCTCGACGGAGAATGAAAAACTGTTTTTT. Its protein is CASSLASTENEKLFF. The rearrangement links TRBV5-1 to TRBJ1-4; D unclear. This CDR3 region has 15 residues. Trimming removed 0 bases from V and 5 bases from J, with 11 bases in between. Germline V gives CDR1 SGHRS, CDR2 YFSETQ. The variable domain in full, completed from reference TRBV5-1 and TRBJ1-4, reads KAGVTQTPRYLIKTRGQQVTLSCSPISGHRSVSWYQQTPGQGLQFLFEYFSETQRNKGNFPGRFSGRQFSNSRSEMNVSTLELGDSALYLCASSLASTENEKLFFGSGTQLSVL.

The rearrangement links TRBV5-4 to TRBJ1-1; D not resolved. Germline V CDR1 and CDR2: SGHNT, YYREEE (reference sequence). The CDR3 is made up of 14 amino acids. V was shortened by 2 bases and J by 5 bases, with 13 bases between the two germline ends. CDR3 coding DNA: TGTGCCAGCAGCTTTCCGGGTCCGTGGACTGAAGCTTTCTTT. This translates into CASSFPGPWTEAFF.

V usage is TRBV7-8 and J usage is TRBJ1-1; 9 bases fit TRBD1. CDR1 SGHVS and CDR2 FQNEAQ come from the germline V gene. The J segment lost 4 bases and the V segment lost 4 bases, leaving 10 bases of the junction unmatched. The CDR3 has 16 amino acids. The CDR3 region has the DNA TGTGCCAGCAGCTCCAAGACCGACAGGGGGTTCACTGAAGCTTTCTTT. Its translation is CASSSKTDRGFTEAFF.

The chain has TRBV2 and TRBJ1-2, with 12 bases matching TRBD1. J was trimmed by 8 bases and V by 5 bases; bases with no gene match: 9. The length of the CDR3 is 15 residues. The germline V gene encodes CDR1 SNHLY and CDR2 FYNNEI. As DNA, the CDR3 is TGTGCCAGCAGTATTCTGGGACAGGGGGCATCGGGCTACACCTTC. It codes for CASSILGQGASGYTF.

This chain joins TRBV21-1 and TRBJ2-3; TRBD2, as called in the table, went unchecked against the DNA. TRBV21-1 is deemed a pseudogene. This CDR3 is 16 amino acids long. CDR3 sequence (DNA): TGTGCCAGCAGCAAAGTGGGCGGGGCCCCCGGAGATACGCAGTATTTT. Its translation: CASSKVGGAPGDTQYF.

This chain connects TRBV19 to TRBJ2-7; TRBD1 matches 7 bases. J gave up 1 base and V 4 bases, and 7 bases lay outside the gene matches. Germline V gene sequence: CDR1 LNHDA, CDR2 SQIVND (reference sequence). The CDR3 runs to 15 residues. The CDR3 nucleotides read TGTGCCAGTAGTACGGCCGGGACAGCTTCCTACGAGCAGTACTTC. It is translated as CASSTAGTASYEQYF.

The J gene is TRBJ2-7, the V gene TRBV5-1, with 7 bases matching TRBD1. This CDR3 is built from 15 residues. Per germline, CDR1 SGHRS and CDR2 YFSETQ. V lost 0 bases, J lost 2 bases, and 5 bases stayed unmatched. The CDR3 region has the DNA TGCGCCAGCAGCTTGGGACAGGGATTTGCCTACGAGCAGTACTTC. Translating gives CASSLGQGFAYEQYF.

This clone shows up as medium-sized (0.01 to 0.1%) by frequency. The chain couples TRBV9 to TRBJ1-1; 9 bases agree with TRBD1. Trimming at V came to 3 bases and at J to 0 bases, leaving 3 bases not matched to a gene. Germline V lookup: CDR1 SGDLS, CDR2 YYNGEE. This CDR3 contains 15 residues. The CDR3 region is CASSEYRGLNTEAFF. The CDR3 region has the DNA TGTGCCAGCAGCGAATACAGGGGGCTGAACACTGAAGCTTTCTTT.

J is TRBJ1-6 and V is TRBV9, with 12 nucleotides matching TRBD1. The CDR3 extends over 15 amino acids. Germline assignment: CDR1 SGDLS and CDR2 YYNGEE. Trimming took 2 bases from V and 9 from J; bases not matched to a gene: 3. As DNA, the CDR3 is TGTGCCAGCAGCGTGGGACAGGGGGCCGGTTCACCCCTCCACTTT. Protein product: CASSVGQGAGSPLHF.

This chain uses TRBV7-2 with TRBJ1-6; possible D gene TRBD1, 5 bases. This CDR3 has 16 residues. Germline lookup yields CDR1 SGHTA and CDR2 FQGNSA. Trimming took off 4 bases at V and 7 bases at J, with 17 bases between the two ends. This chain's CDR3 is CASSSGGGPRNSPLHF. The CDR3 DNA follows: TGTGCCAGCAGCTCAGGCGGGGGTCCACGAAATTCACCCCTCCACTTT. Combining the CDR3 with reference TRBV7-2 and TRBJ1-6 gives the whole variable domain GAGVSQSPSNKVTEKGKDVELRCDPISGHTALYWYRQSLGQGLEFLIYFQGNSAPDKSGLPSDRFSAERTGGSVSTLTIQRTQQEDSAVYLCASSSGGGPRNSPLHFGNGTRLTVT.

CDR3 loop: CASSLTRVEQYF. The CDR3 DNA sequence: TGTGCCAGCAGTTTAACCAGGGTCGAGCAGTACTTC. V and J are TRBV28 and TRBJ2-7; tentative D call: TRBD1 (5 bases). The V end was cut by 2 bases, the J end by 6 bases, with 8 bases between. The CDR3 totals 12 residues. Germline values: CDR1 MDHEN, CDR2 SYDVKM. Using reference TRBV28 and TRBJ2-7 for the parts outside the CDR3, the full variable domain is DVKVTQSSRYLVKRTGEKVFLECVQDMDHENMFWYRQDPGLGLRLIYFSYDVKMKEKGDIPEGYSVSREKKERFSLILESASTNQTSMYLCASSLTRVEQYFGPGTRLTVT.

On this clone itself: An end of the junction does not agree with germline; a read error may underlie this. This sequence joins TRBV14 and TRBJ2-7; 9 nucleotides agree with TRBD2. This CDR3 spans 16 amino acids. In germline, CDR1 is SGHDN, CDR2 FVKESK. As DNA, the CDR3 is TGTGCCAGCAGCAAAGAAGGAGCTAGCGGGGTCTACGAGCAGTACTTC. This codes for CASSKEGASGVYEQYF.

The chain recombines TRBV19 with TRBJ2-6; weak D call: TRBD2 (6 bases). Trimming removed 7 bases from V and 3 bases from J, with 13 bases in between. The CDR3 contains 15 residues. In germline, CDR1 is LNHDA, CDR2 SQIVND (reference sequence). In DNA, the CDR3 is TGTGCCAGTATCGGAGGGGAGGATGGGGCCAACGTCCTGACTTTC. Its translation: CASIGGEDGANVLTF.

This rearrangement joins TRBV6-4 to TRBJ2-5; D is possibly TRBD1 (5 bases). The V end was cut by 0 bases, the J end by 3 bases, with 11 bases between. This CDR3 spans 15 amino acids. The germline CDR1 and CDR2 sequences are MRHNA and SNTAGT. CDR3 sequence (DNA): TGTGCCAGCAGTGACTCTGGGGCGCGGAAAGAGACCCAGTACTTC. Translation: CASSDSGARKETQYF.

The chain couples TRBV11-1 to TRBJ1-1, with D possibly being TRBD1 (6 bases). There are 14 residues in the CDR3. With 5 bases removed from V and 0 bases from J, the gap between germline ends came to 10 bases. Germline-derived CDR1 and CDR2 are SGHAT and FQDESV (reference sequence). The CDR3 nucleotides are TGTGCCAGCAGCCCCGGACAGTTGAACACTGAAGCTTTCTTT. Amino acids: CASSPGQLNTEAFF. The entire variable domain, with the rest obtained from reference TRBV11-1 and TRBJ1-1, is as follows: EAEVAQSPRYKITEKSQAVAFWCDPISGHATLYWYRQILGQGPELLVQFQDESVVDDSQLPKDRFSAERLKGVDSTLKIQPAELGDSAMYLCASSPGQLNTEAFFGQGTRLTVV.

The rearrangement links TRBV11-3 to TRBJ1-6, with 10 bases aligning to TRBD1. V shed 2 bases, J shed 8 bases, and the junction held 6 bases outside the gene matches. This CDR3 comprises 16 residues. CDR1 and CDR2 (germline): SGHNT, YENEEA. CDR3: CASSLSGTGVYSPLHF. For the CDR3, the DNA is TGTGCCAGCAGCTTATCCGGGACAGGGGTCTATTCACCCCTCCACTTT. The whole variable domain, remainder taken from reference TRBV11-3 and TRBJ1-6, is EAGVVQSPRYKIIEKKQPVAFWCNPISGHNTLYWYLQNLGQGPELLIRYENEEAVDDSQLPKDRFSAERLKGVDSTLKIQPAELGDSAVYLCASSLSGTGVYSPLHFGNGTRLTVT.

The CDR3 coding sequence is TGTGCCATCGGGACTAGCGGGGGCCGTGAGCAGTTCTTC. Residues: CAIGTSGGREQFF. This sequence joins TRBV6-1 and TRBJ2-1; 14 bases map to TRBD2. This CDR3 is built from 13 residues. J lost 9 bases, V lost 10 bases, and 5 bases had no gene match. Germline CDR1 reads MNHNS; CDR2 reads SASEGT.

The rearrangement uses TRBV25-1 and TRBJ1-1; 7 bases agree with TRBD1. J lost 6 bases, V lost 4 bases, and 5 bases had no gene match. The CDR3 sequence is 13 residues long. Germline loops: CDR1 MGHDK, CDR2 SYGVNS. Written as DNA, the CDR3 is TGTGCCAGCAGTGTTGGGACAGACTCTGAAGCTTTCTTT. As protein: CASSVGTDSEAFF.

The rearrangement uses TRBV5-1 and TRBJ2-5; 8 positions match TRBD1. This CDR3 is built from 15 residues. The V gene end was trimmed by 3 bases and the J gene end by 4 bases; junction bases not matched to a gene: 8. Looked up from germline, CDR1 is SGHRS and CDR2 is YFSETQ. CDR3 residues: CASSSDRESGETQYF. For the CDR3, the DNA is TGCGCCAGCAGCTCGGACAGGGAGTCCGGAGAGACCCAGTACTTC.

This chain links TRBV9 with TRBJ1-4, with a tentative D call TRBD1 (6 bases). The CDR3 consists of 15 residues. Germline assignment: CDR1 SGDLS and CDR2 YYNGEE. The V and J ends lost 0 bases and 8 bases respectively, with 14 bases between them. CDR3 bases: TGTGCCAGCAGCGTAGATTATGGGGGCGGCGAAAAACTGTTTTTT. Translating gives CASSVDYGGGEKLFF. Full variable domain (missing parts from reference TRBV9 and TRBJ1-4): DSGVTQTPKHLITATGQRVTLRCSPRSGDLSVYWYQQSLDQGLQFLIQYYNGEERAKGNILERFSAQQFPDLHSELNLSSLELGDSALYFCASSVDYGGGEKLFFGSGTQLSVL.

The rearrangement joins TRBV14 to TRBJ2-3; 7 bases agree with TRBD2. Germline lookup yields CDR1 SGHDN and CDR2 FVKESK. This CDR3 has 17 amino acids. J was trimmed by 0 bases and V by 4 bases; bases with no gene match: 10. Here the CDR3 DNA reads TGTGCCAGCAGCCGTTTACTTTATAGCGGGAGCACAGATACGCAGTATTTT. This translates into CASSRLLYSGSTDTQYF.